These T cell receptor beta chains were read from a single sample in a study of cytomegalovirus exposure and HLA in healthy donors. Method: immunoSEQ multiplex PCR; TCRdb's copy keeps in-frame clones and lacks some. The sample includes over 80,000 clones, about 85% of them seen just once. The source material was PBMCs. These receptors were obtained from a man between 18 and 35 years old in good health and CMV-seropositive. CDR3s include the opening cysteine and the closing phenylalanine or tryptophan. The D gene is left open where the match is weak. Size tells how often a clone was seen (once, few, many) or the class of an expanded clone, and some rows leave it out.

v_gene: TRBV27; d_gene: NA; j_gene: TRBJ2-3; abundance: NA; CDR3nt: TGTGCCAGCAGTTCAGAGACTAACACAGATACGCAGTATTTT; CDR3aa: CASSSETNTDTQYF
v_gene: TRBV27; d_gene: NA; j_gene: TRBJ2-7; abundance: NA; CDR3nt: TGTGCCAGCATCGAAACACAGGGACCCTACGAGCAGTACTTC; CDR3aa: CASIETQGPYEQYF
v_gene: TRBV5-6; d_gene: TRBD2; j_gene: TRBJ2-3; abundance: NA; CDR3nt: TGTGCCAGCAGCTCCACCGGTCAAGCGGGAGTGAGAGATACGCAGTATTTT; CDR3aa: CASSSTGQAGVRDTQYF
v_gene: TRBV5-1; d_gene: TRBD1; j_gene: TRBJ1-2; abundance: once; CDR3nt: TGCGCCAGCAGCGGACAGGGGGCGTCCTATGGCTACACCTTC; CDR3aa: CASSGQGASYGYTF
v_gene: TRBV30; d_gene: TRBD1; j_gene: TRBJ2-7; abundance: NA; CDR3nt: TGTGCCTGGGCCGACGGACAGGGGGAAGACGAGCAGTACTTC; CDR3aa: CAWADGQGEDEQYF
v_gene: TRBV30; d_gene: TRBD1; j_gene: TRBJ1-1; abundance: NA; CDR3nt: TGTGCCGGGAACAGGGGGATGGAGGACACTAAAGCTTTCTTT; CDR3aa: CAGNRGMEDTKAFF
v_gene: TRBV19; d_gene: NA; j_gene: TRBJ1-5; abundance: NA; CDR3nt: TGTGCCAGTAGTATATCGGGAGATCAGCCCCAGCATTTT; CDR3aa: CASSISGDQPQHF
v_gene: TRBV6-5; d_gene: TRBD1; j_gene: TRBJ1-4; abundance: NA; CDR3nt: TGTGCCAGCAGTTACTATGGACAGGGTGCTGAAAAACTGTTTTTT; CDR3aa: CASSYYGQGAEKLFF
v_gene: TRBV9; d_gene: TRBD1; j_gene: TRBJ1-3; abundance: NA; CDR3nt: TGTGCCATTGTTACCGGGACAGACTCTGGAAACACCATATATTTT; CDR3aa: CAIVTGTDSGNTIYF
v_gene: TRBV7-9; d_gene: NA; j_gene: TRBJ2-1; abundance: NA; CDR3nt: TGTGCCAGCAGCTTCTGGGGACTTGAGGATGAGCAGTTCTTC; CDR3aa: CASSFWGLEDEQFF
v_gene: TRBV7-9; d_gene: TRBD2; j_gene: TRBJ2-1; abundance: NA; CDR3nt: TGTGCCAGCAGCGCCCGCTCGAGCGGGAGCGCCTACAATGAGCAGTTCTTC; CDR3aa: CASSARSSGSAYNEQFF
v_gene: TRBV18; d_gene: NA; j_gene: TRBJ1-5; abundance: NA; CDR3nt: TGTGCCAGCTCACCAGGGGGGGGGAATCAGCCCCAGCATTTT; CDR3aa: CASSPGGGNQPQHF
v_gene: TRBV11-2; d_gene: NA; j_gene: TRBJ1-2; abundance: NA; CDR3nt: TGTGCCAGCAGCTTAGTGCCCTTCCGAGGGGGTAACTATGGCTACACCTTC; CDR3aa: CASSLVPFRGGNYGYTF
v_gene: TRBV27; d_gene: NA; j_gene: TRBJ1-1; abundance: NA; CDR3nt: TGTGCCAGCAGTTATAACAGGAACACTGAAGCTTTCTTT; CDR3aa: CASSYNRNTEAFF
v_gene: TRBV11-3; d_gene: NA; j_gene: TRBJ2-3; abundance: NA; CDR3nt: TGTGCCAGCAGCGCCAGGGGGGCTAGCACAGATACGCAGTATTTT; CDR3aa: CASSARGASTDTQYF
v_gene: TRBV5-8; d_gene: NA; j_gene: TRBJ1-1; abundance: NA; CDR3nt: TGTGCCAGCAGCTCGCTTCGGGGTGGCACTGAAGCTTTCTTT; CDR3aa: CASSSLRGGTEAFF
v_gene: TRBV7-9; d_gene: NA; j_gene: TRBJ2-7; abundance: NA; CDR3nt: TGTGCCAGCAGCATTACTCGGGGATCTAACGAGCAGTACTTC; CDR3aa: CASSITRGSNEQYF
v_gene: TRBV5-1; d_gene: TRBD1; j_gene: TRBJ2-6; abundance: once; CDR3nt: TGCGCCAGCAGCTTGGACAGGGGGAGCTCTGGGGCCAACGTCCTGACTTTC; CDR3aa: CASSLDRGSSGANVLTF
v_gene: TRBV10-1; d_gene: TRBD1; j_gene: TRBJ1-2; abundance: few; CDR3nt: TGCGCCAGCAGTGAAAGTGGACAGGGCGTCTACACCTTC; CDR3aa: CASSESGQGVYTF
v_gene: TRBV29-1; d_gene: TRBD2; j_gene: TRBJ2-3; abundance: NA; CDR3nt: TGCAGCGCGATAGCGGGAGGTGGCACAGATACGCAGTATTTT; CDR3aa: CSAIAGGGTDTQYF
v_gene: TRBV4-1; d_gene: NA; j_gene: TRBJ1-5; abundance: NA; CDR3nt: TGCGCCAGCAGCCGCGGGGGGATGGGTCAGCCCCAGCATTTT; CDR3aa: CASSRGGMGQPQHF
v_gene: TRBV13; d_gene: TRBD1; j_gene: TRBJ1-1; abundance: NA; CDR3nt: TGTGCCAGCAGCTACGGGGACAGCCTTGAAGCTTTCTTT; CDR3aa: CASSYGDSLEAFF
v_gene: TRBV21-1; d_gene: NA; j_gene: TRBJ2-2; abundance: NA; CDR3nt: TGTGCCAGCAAACTCCTCGGGACTAGCGTTTCCGGGGAGCTGTTTTTT; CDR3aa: CASKLLGTSVSGELFF
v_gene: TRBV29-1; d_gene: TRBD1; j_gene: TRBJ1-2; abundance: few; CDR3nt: TGCAGCGTTGCCGGGACAGAGGGTGGCTACACCTTC; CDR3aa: CSVAGTEGGYTF
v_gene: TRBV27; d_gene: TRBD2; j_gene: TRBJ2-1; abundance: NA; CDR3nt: TGTGCCAGCAGTTTATGGTGGCTAGCGGGGGTTAATGAGCAGTTCTTC; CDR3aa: CASSLWWLAGVNEQFF
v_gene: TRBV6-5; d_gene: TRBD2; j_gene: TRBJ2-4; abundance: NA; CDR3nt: TGTGCCAGCAAGGGTGTAGGGCGGGAGATTCAGTACTTC; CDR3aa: CASKGVGREIQYF
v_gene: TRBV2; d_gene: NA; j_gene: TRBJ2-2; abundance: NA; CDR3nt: TGTGCCAGCAAAAGAAGGTCTGGGGGCAACACCGGGGAGCTGTTTTTT; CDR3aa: CASKRRSGGNTGELFF
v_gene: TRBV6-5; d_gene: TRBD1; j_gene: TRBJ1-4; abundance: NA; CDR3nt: TGTGCCAGCGCGAGGTCGACAGGGGTTGAAAAACTGTTTTTT; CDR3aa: CASARSTGVEKLFF
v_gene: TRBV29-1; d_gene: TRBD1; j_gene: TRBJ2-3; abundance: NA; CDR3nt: TGCAGCGCCCGGGACAGGGGCACAGATACGCAGTATTTT; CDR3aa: CSARDRGTDTQYF
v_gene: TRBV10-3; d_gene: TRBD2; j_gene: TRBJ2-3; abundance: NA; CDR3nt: TGTGCCATCAAAGATCTAGCGGGAGAAAAAGATACGCAGTATTTT; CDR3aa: CAIKDLAGEKDTQYF
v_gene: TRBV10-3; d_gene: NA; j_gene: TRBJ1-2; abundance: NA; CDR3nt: TGTGCCATTTCCGCGGGACCTTTAAACTATGGCTACACCTTC; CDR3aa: CAISAGPLNYGYTF
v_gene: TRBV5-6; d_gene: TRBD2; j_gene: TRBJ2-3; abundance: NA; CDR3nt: TGTGCCAGCAGCCTCGGACTAGCGGGCCGCACAGATACGCAGTATTTT; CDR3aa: CASSLGLAGRTDTQYF
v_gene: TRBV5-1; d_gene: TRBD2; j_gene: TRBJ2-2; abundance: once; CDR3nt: TGCGCCAGCCTCGAGGCCCTAGCGGGCGGAGATAGCGGGGAGCTGTTTTTT; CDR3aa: CASLEALAGGDSGELFF
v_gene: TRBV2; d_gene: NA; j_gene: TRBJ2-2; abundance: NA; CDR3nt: TGTGCCAGCAGTTTCAGGTCGAACACCGGGGAGCTGTTTTTT; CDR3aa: CASSFRSNTGELFF
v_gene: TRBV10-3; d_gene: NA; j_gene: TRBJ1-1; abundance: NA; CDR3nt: TGTGCCATCAGTGAGTTTGCGCTCGAGAACACTGAAGCTTTCTTT; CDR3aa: CAISEFALENTEAFF
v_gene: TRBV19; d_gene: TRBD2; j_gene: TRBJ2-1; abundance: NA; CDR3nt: TGTGCCAGTAGTATCCCCCGGGGACTAGCGGGAGGGGGCAATGAGCAGTTCTTC; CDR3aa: CASSIPRGLAGGGNEQFF
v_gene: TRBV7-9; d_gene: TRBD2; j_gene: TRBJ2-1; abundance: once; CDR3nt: TGTGCCAGCAGCCCAGCTAGCGGTCCATACAATGAGCAGTTCTTC; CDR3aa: CASSPASGPYNEQFF
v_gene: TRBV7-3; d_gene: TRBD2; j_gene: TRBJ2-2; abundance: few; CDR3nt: TGTGCCAGCAGCCCACTAGCGAGCGTCGCCGGGGAGCTGTTTTTT; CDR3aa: CASSPLASVAGELFF
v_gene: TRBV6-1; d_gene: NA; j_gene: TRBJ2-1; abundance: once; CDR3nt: TGTGCCAGCAGTGAACGGGGTTTGAGCTCCTACAATGAGCAGTTCTTC; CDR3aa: CASSERGLSSYNEQFF
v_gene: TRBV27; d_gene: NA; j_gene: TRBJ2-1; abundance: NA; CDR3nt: TGTGCCAGCACATCAATACGGGACTCCGAGCAGTTCTTC; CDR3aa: CASTSIRDSEQFF
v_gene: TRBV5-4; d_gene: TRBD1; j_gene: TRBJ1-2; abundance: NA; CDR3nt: TGTGCCAGCAGCTTCAAAGGGGGCGCGAGGGGCTACACCTTC; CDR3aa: CASSFKGGARGYTF
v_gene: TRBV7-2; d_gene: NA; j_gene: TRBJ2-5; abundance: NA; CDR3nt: TGTGCCAGCAGCTACTTCCAAGAGACCCAGTACTTC; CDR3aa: CASSYFQETQYF
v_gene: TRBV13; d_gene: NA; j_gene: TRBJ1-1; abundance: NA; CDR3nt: TGTGCCAGCAGCCCAGAAGAGGGGGACACTGAAGCTTTCTTT; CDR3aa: CASSPEEGDTEAFF